The 25 T cell receptor beta chains listed next were all sequenced from one sample in a study of cytomegalovirus exposure and HLA in healthy donors. A multiplex PCR was run with 60 Vbeta primers and 13 Jbeta primers. Data came from immunoSEQ multiplex PCR; TCRdb stores just in-frame clones and leaves some out. The table has fewer than 200,000 clones, around 81% seen once; the top ten hold about 2.2%. Sequencing input: PBMCs. All receptors derive from a woman aged 25 to 39 in good health and CMV-seronegative.

This rearrangement joins TRBV5-1 to TRBJ2-1; D is possibly TRBD1 (6 bases). Looked up from germline, CDR1 is SGHRS and CDR2 is YFSETQ. This CDR3 contains 14 residues. V shed 7 bases and J shed 4 bases, with 15 bases lying between them. The CDR3 here is CASFGDNQYNEQFF. The CDR3 DNA sequence: TGCGCCAGCTTCGGGGACAATCAATACAATGAGCAGTTCTTC. The full variable domain, rest sourced from reference TRBV5-1 and TRBJ2-1, is KAGVTQTPRYLIKTRGQQVTLSCSPISGHRSVSWYQQTPGQGLQFLFEYFSETQRNKGNFPGRFSGRQFSNSRSEMNVSTLELGDSALYLCASFGDNQYNEQFFGPGTRLTVL.

The rearrangement joins TRBV18 to TRBJ2-3; a possible D gene is TRBD1 (6 bases). Per germline, CDR1 KGHSH and CDR2 LQKENI. Trimming removed 1 base at V and 2 bases at J, with 10 bases between. This CDR3 spans 15 amino acids. The DNA for the CDR3 is TGTGCCAGCTCACCACTACAGGGAGCCACAGATACGCAGTATTTT. It translates to CASSPLQGATDTQYF. Using reference TRBV18 and TRBJ2-3 for the parts outside the CDR3, the full variable domain is NAGVMQNPRHLVRRRGQEARLRCSPMKGHSHVYWYRQLPEEGLKFMVYLQKENIIDESGMPKERFSAEFPKEGPSILRIQQVVRGDSAAYFCASSPLQGATDTQYFGPGTRLTVL.

This rearrangement joins TRBV6-5 to TRBJ1-1; D is ambiguous. Per germline, CDR1 MNHEY and CDR2 SVGAGI. This CDR3 has 13 amino acids. Deletions cut 2 bases from V and 7 bases from J, with 11 bases between. The CDR3 loop is CASSYEVMSEAFF. The CDR3 nucleotides are TGTGCCAGCAGTTACGAGGTTATGAGTGAAGCTTTCTTT.

The chain recombines TRBV15 with TRBJ2-5; D call uncertain. V shed 0 bases and J shed 3 bases, with 5 bases lying between them. The CDR3 has 13 amino acids. Germline V gene sequence: CDR1 LNHNV, CDR2 YYDKDF (reference sequence). The CDR3 DNA reads as TGTGCCACCAGCAGAGAAGCAAAAGAGACCCAGTACTTC. Residues: CATSREAKETQYF.

V usage is TRBV9 and J usage is TRBJ2-3, with D uncertain. There are 13 residues in the CDR3. Per the germline V gene, CDR1 is SGDLS and CDR2 is YYNGEE. V lost 7 bases to trimming and J lost 2 bases, with 11 bases between them. In DNA, the CDR3 is TGTGCCAGCCAACCCGAGAACACAGATACGCAGTATTTT. This codes for CASQPENTDTQYF.

This rearrangement joins TRBV4-3 to TRBJ1-1; D possibly corresponds to TRBD1 (6 bases). The CDR3 runs 14 residues. V gave up 0 bases and J gave up 4 bases, with 9 bases separating them. CDR1 and CDR2 (germline): LGHNA, YSLEER. The CDR3 sequence: CASSQDKGGTEAFF. CDR3 in DNA: TGCGCCAGCAGCCAAGATAAAGGGGGCACTGAAGCTTTCTTT.

The chain has TRBV7-6 and TRBJ2-5; D call uncertain. The CDR3 is 14 amino acids. Trimming took off 5 bases at V and 6 bases at J, with 16 bases between the two ends. Germline CDR1 reads SGHVS; CDR2 reads FNYEAQ. The CDR3: CASSQRSLSQTQYF. CDR3 coding DNA: TGTGCCAGCAGCCAAAGGAGCCTTAGCCAGACCCAGTACTTC.

The chain carries TRBV2 and TRBJ1-2; TRBD1 might be the D (6 bases). Germline values: CDR1 SNHLY, CDR2 FYNNEI. There are 13 residues in the CDR3. V was pared by 8 bases and J by 8 bases, with 18 bases between. The CDR3 region is CASAKSGDGGYTF. The CDR3 DNA reads TGTGCCAGCGCAAAGTCAGGGGATGGAGGCTACACCTTC.

Points on this clone: A junction end diverges from the germline sequence, so it may reflect a read error. The chain has TRBV7-7 and TRBJ2-1; 7 bases map to TRBD2. Germline assignment: CDR1 SSHAT and CDR2 FNYEAQ (reference sequence). This CDR3 has 13 residues. The CDR3 spells CASSLASGGEQFF. The CDR3 coding sequence is TGTGCTAGCAGCTTAGCTAGCGGCGGTGAGCAGTTCTTC.

The chain links TRBV4-1 to TRBJ2-7; 9 bases agree with TRBD2. The germline V gene encodes CDR1 MGHRA and CDR2 YSYEKL. CDR3 size: 16 residues. Unmatched junction bases numbered 10, after V lost 4 bases and J lost 3 bases. The CDR3 region is CASSRSASGGRYEQYF. The DNA for the CDR3 is TGCGCCAGCAGCCGATCCGCGAGCGGGGGGCGCTACGAGCAGTACTTC.

V and J are TRBV5-6 and TRBJ1-5; TRBD1 might be the D (6 bases). The CDR3 consists of 18 residues. Looked up from germline, CDR1 is SGHDT and CDR2 is YYEEEE. Between the trimmed V and J ends, which lost 2 bases and 1 base, there was a span of 19 bases. The CDR3: CASSLSGHSHRSNQPQHF. In nucleotides, the CDR3 is TGTGCCAGCAGCTTATCGGGACACAGCCATAGGAGCAATCAGCCCCAGCATTTT.

V usage is TRBV6-1 and J usage is TRBJ2-7; 9 bases are shared with TRBD1. Germline V gene sequence: CDR1 MNHNS, CDR2 SASEGT. With 3 bases clipped from V and 2 bases from J, the junction kept 5 bases outside the gene matches. This CDR3 has 15 residues. This chain's CDR3 is CASSDTRDRAYEQYF. The CDR3 DNA is TGTGCCAGCAGTGACACGAGGGACAGGGCCTACGAGCAGTACTTC.

V usage is TRBV5-6 and J usage is TRBJ1-2; TRBD1 matches 7 bases. The CDR3 runs 17 residues. With 4 bases clipped from V and 4 bases from J, the junction kept 16 bases outside the gene matches. Germline CDR1 reads SGHDT; CDR2 reads YYEEEE. The CDR3, as DNA: TGTGCCAGCAGCCCACTGACAGGGTGGCCCGGGTTCTATGGCTACACCTTC. As protein: CASSPLTGWPGFYGYTF.

The sample holds a few counts of this clone. The CDR3 sequence: CASSFVGGIYEQYF. The CDR3, as DNA: TGTGCCAGCAGCTTTGTCGGGGGGATCTACGAGCAGTACTTC. V is TRBV5-6 and J is TRBJ2-7, with 7 nucleotides matching TRBD2. This CDR3 spans 14 amino acids. V lost 2 bases, J lost 3 bases, and 5 bases stayed unmatched. The germline V gene has CDR1 SGHDT and CDR2 YYEEEE.

The chain combines TRBV19 with TRBJ2-3; TRBD1 agrees at 7 bases. Germline V CDR1 and CDR2: LNHDA, SQIVND (reference sequence). CDR3 size: 15 residues. V lost 4 bases, J lost 1 base, and 5 bases stayed unmatched. The CDR3 DNA reads as TGTGCCAGTAGTAGGGGGACAGATCGCACAGATACGCAGTATTTT. This sequence encodes CASSRGTDRTDTQYF.

The chain carries TRBV5-1 and TRBJ2-1; 13 bases match TRBD2. V was pared by 4 bases and J by 2 bases, with 9 bases of the junction left unmatched. Germline V gene data show CDR1 as SGHRS and CDR2 as YFSETQ. CDR3 length: 18 amino acids. The CDR3 DNA is TGCGCCAGCAGCCCCGGACTAGCGGGAGTGGGGGCCTACAATGAGCAGTTCTTC. This sequence encodes CASSPGLAGVGAYNEQFF.

This clone has just one count. This chain joins TRBV7-8 and TRBJ1-5; D is possibly TRBD1 (5 bases). V lost 1 base, J lost 0 bases, and 19 bases lay in between. The CDR3 totals 19 residues. Germline CDR1 and CDR2: SGHVS and FQNEAQ. CDR3 DNA sequence: TGTGCCAGCAGCTTAGAAAGGGACGGAGGGGCCTATAGCAATCAGCCCCAGCATTTT. This codes for CASSLERDGGAYSNQPQHF. Filled out from reference TRBV7-8 and TRBJ1-5, the complete variable domain reads GAGVSQSPRYKVAKRGQDVALRCDPISGHVSLFWYQQALGQGPEFLTYFQNEAQLDKSGLPSDRFFAERPEGSVSTLKIQRTQQEDSAVYLCASSLERDGGAYSNQPQHFGDGTRLSIL.

The V gene is TRBV13, the J gene TRBJ2-7, with D perhaps TRBD1 (5 bases). V shed 6 bases and J shed 0 bases, with 12 bases lying between them. This CDR3 is built from 14 residues. Germline CDR1 and CDR2: PRHDT and FYEKMQ (reference sequence). In DNA, the CDR3 is TGTGCCAGCAGAACTCAGGGTTCCTCCTACGAGCAGTACTTC. It translates to CASRTQGSSYEQYF.

This chain links TRBV18 with TRBJ1-1, with 9 bases that match TRBD1. The V gene end was trimmed by 9 bases and the J gene end by 2 bases; junction bases not matched to a gene: 7. Germline V CDR1 and CDR2: KGHSH, LQKENI. The CDR3 totals 14 residues. CDR3: CASSGTGTNTEAFF. CDR3 nucleotides: TGTGCCAGTTCCGGGACAGGGACTAACACTGAAGCTTTCTTT.

V is TRBV25-1 and J is TRBJ2-5; 7 bases are a match to TRBD2. The assigned J gene may be wrong: the sequence end matches TRBJ2-7 better. Germline assignment: CDR1 MGHDK and CDR2 SYGVNS. The CDR3 has 13 amino acids. In DNA, the CDR3 is TGTGCCAGCAGTGGGGACTACTACTACGAGCAGTACTTC. Its translation is CASSGDYYYEQYF.

The V call is TRBV7-2, the J call TRBJ2-1; TRBD2 might be the D (7 bases). CDR1 and CDR2 (germline): SGHTA, FQGNSA. The CDR3 covers 14 residues. V shed 7 bases and J shed 7 bases, with 17 bases lying between them. The CDR3 coding sequence is TGTGCCAGCATCCGAGGGGGGGCGGAGAATGAGCAGTTCTTC. It yields the protein CASIRGGAENEQFF.

The chain links TRBV4-1 to TRBJ2-7, with D maybe TRBD2 (6 bases). V lost 2 bases and J lost 5, with 19 bases in between. The CDR3 length is 16 residues. CDR1 MGHRA and CDR2 YSYEKL come from the germline V gene. The CDR3: CASSQLIPGLGHEQYF. The DNA of the CDR3 is TGCGCCAGCAGCCAACTAATTCCGGGACTCGGGCACGAGCAGTACTTC.

The chain recombines TRBV27 with TRBJ1-1; D remains ambiguous. CDR1 is MNHEY and CDR2 is SMNVEV in the germline V gene (reference sequence). The CDR3 length is 13 residues. V lost 0 bases, J lost 12 bases, and 14 bases lay in between. CDR3: CASSLSLRAEPFF. CDR3 nucleotides: TGTGCCAGCAGTTTATCCCTGAGGGCCGAACCTTTCTTT.

The chain is built from TRBV7-8 and TRBJ2-7; 9 bases are shared with TRBD1. Germline lookup yields CDR1 SGHVS and CDR2 FQNEAQ. This CDR3 is built from 14 residues. V lost 3 bases, J lost 3 bases, and 3 bases stayed unmatched. CDR3 coding DNA: TGTGCCAGCAGCTTGGAGACAGGGGGCTACGAGCAGTACTTC. Encoded protein: CASSLETGGYEQYF.

This chain uses TRBV4-3 with TRBJ2-2, with no clear D. From germline, CDR1 is LGHNA and CDR2 YSLEER. Trimming shortened V by 4 bases and J by 0 bases, and 3 bases separated the two germline ends. The CDR3 has 13 amino acids. CDR3 region: CASSPANTGELFF. The CDR3 DNA is TGCGCCAGCAGCCCCGCGAACACCGGGGAGCTGTTTTTT.